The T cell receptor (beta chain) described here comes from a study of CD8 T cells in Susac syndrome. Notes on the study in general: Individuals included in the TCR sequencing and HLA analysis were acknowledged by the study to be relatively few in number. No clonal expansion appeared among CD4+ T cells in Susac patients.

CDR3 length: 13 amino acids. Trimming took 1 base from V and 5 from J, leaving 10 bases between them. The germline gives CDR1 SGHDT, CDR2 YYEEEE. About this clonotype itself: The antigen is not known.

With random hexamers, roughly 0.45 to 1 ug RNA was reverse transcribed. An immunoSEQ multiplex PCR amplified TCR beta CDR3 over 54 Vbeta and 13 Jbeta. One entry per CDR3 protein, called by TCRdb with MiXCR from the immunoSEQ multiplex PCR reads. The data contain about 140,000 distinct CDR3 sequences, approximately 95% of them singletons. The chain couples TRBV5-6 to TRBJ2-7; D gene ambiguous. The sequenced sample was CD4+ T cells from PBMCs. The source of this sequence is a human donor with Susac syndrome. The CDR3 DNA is TGTGCCAGCAGCTTGATCAGGTTTAACGAGCAGTACTTC. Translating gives CASSLIRFNEQYF.